Sequencing of this T cell receptor beta chain was carried out in a study of CD8 T cells in ankylosing spondylitis. Study-level points and caveats: Previous work reported some of these motif variants in the synovial fluid and blood of reactive arthritis. A TCR beta motif of 8 or 9 highly homologous variants appeared characteristic of ankylosing spondylitis blood. Researchers reportedly found disease-linked clones significantly enriched in matched ankylosing spondylitis synovial fluid.

It was by quantitative 5'-RACE with molecular barcodes that TCR beta libraries were made. TCRdb passed the 5' RACE reads through MiXCR, listing each CDR3 protein once. The sample has around 390,000 distinct CDR3 sequences, 20% to 25% seen once. About this clonotype: Its antigen remains unidentified.

The CDR3 has 17 residues. The germline gives CDR1 DFQATT, CDR2 SNEGSKA (reference sequence). Trimming stripped 1 base from V and 1 base from J, with 19 bases between. The sequence came from a male donor with ankylosing spondylitis. V gene TRBV20-1 combines with J gene TRBJ1-1; weak D call: TRBD1 (6 bases). Sequencing was performed on blood, either unsorted or a sorted T cell fraction (not recorded which). The CDR3 region is CSARGDPTGRWNTEAFF. CDR3 sequence (DNA): TGCAGTGCTAGAGGTGATCCCACAGGGCGCTGGAACACTGAAGCTTTCTTT.